Sequencing of this T cell receptor (beta chain) was carried out in a study of Graves' ophthalmopathy and Graves' hyperthyroidism. Turning to the study itself: Where ophthalmopathy was absent within 18 months of follow-up, hyperthyroidism was stable.

Study-level points and caveats: The majority of expanded thyroid clonotypes above 0.001 frequency also occurred in blood. Discrimination between ophthalmopathy and stable hyperthyroidism by a 13-signature model showed about 88% sensitivity and less than 84% specificity.

The V end was cut by 3 bases, the J end by 1 base, with 9 bases between. Germline CDR1 reads SGHTA; CDR2 reads FQGNSA. The CDR3 runs 14 residues. The TCR beta CDR3 regions underwent amplification from RNA transcripts. An initial RT-PCR round employing HTBI primers preceded a second-round multiplex PCR. MiXCR, applied by TCRdb to the multiplex PCR reads, yields one record per CDR3 protein. The data hold around 1.1 million distinct CDR3 sequences, with about two fifths observed a single time. Certain patients, namely those with other autoimmune diseases, uncontrolled infections, pregnancy or lactation, were excluded. This clonotype was observed a handful of times. What it binds is not known.

The rearrangement joins TRBV7-2 to TRBJ2-5; weak D call: TRBD1 (5 bases). The origin of this receptor is an adult man with Graves' hyperthyroidism. Sequences were obtained from peripheral blood or thyroid tissue (not recorded which). The CDR3, as DNA: TGTGCCAGCAGCTTTCAGGGAACCCAAGAGACCCAGTACTTC. Its protein product is CASSFQGTQETQYF. Full variable domain (outside the CDR3, taken from reference TRBV7-2 and TRBJ2-5): GAGVSQSPSNKVTEKGKDVELRCDPISGHTALYWYRQSLGQGLEFLIYFQGNSAPDKSGLPSDRFSAERTGGSVSTLTIQRTQQEDSAVYLCASSFQGTQETQYFGPGTRLLVL.